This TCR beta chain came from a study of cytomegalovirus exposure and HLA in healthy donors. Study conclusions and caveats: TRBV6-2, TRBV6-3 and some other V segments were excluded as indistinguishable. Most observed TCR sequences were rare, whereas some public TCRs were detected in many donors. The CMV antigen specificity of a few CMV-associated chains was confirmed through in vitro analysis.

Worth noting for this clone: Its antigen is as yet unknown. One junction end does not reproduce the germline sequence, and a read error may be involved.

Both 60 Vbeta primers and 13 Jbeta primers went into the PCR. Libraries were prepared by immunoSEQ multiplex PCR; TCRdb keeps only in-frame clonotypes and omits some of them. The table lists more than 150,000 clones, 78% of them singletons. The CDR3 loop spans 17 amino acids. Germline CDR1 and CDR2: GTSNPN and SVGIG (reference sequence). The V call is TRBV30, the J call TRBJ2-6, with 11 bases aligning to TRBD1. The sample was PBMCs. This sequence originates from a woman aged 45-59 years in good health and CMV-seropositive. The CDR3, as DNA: TGTGCCTGGAGTGCCCGGACAGGGGGCAGTGGGGCCAACGGCCTGACTTTC. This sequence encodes CAWSARTGGSGANGLTF.